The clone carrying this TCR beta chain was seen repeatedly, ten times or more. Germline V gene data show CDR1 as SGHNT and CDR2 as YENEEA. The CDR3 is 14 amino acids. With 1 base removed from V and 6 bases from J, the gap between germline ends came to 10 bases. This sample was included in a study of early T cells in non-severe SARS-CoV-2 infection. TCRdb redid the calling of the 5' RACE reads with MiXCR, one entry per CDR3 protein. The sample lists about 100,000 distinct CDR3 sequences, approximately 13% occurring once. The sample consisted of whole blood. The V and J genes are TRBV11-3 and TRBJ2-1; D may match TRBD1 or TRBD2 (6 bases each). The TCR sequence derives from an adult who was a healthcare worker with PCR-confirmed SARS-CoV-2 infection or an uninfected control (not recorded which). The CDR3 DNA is TGTGCCAGCAGCTTAGGAGGGGGGAGCAATGAGCAGTTCTTC. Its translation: CASSLGGGSNEQFF.